The clone carrying this T cell receptor (beta chain) was counted many times. What it binds is not known. The data were obtained in a study of CD8 T cells in ankylosing spondylitis. The study, taken as a whole, reports: In peripheral blood, disease-linked CD8+ clones occurred at relatively low frequencies. What appeared characteristic of ankylosing spondylitis blood was a TCR beta motif of fewer than ten highly homologous variants. The authors reported significant enrichment of disease-linked clones in matched ankylosing spondylitis synovial fluid.

Germline CDR1 is DFQATT and CDR2 is SNEGSKA (reference sequence). Trimming left V 3 bases short and J 2 bases short, with 5 bases between. This CDR3 has 12 residues. Using quantitative 5'-RACE with molecular barcodes, the authors made TCR beta libraries. MiXCR was run by TCRdb on the 5' RACE reads, yielding one entry per CDR3 protein. The sample has 250,000 to 350,000 distinct CDR3 sequences; less than 25% are singletons. The V gene is TRBV20-1, the J gene TRBJ2-1; D unresolved. Material for sequencing was blood, either unsorted or a sorted T cell fraction (not recorded which). The TCR comes from a female donor with ankylosing spondylitis or in good health (not recorded which). The CDR3 sequence is CSASNTYNEQFF. The CDR3 DNA sequence: TGCAGTGCTAGTAACACCTACAATGAGCAGTTCTTC.